Included here is one TCR beta chain sequence, with context. Clones were read by immunoSEQ multiplex PCR, and TCRdb kept only the in-frame ones, dropping some. The top ten hold 3.5% to 5.5% of the sample, which has approximately 290,000 clones, 70% to 90% seen once. The data originate from a study of blood T cell repertoires in COVID-19. Study-wide context: Acute and convalescent COVID-19 specimens originated in the United States, Italy and Spain. In each case, the material was cDNA or gDNA derived from T cells, B-cell-depleted T cells, or PBMCs.

Residents of 24 US areas, aged roughly 18 to 95 years, made up the participants. Cohort 3 donors were reported recovered after two negative PCRs, clearance, or symptom resolution. Trimming took off 2 bases at V and 7 bases at J, with 9 bases between the two ends. The CDR3 has 13 residues. Germline values: CDR1 SGHNT, CDR2 YYREEE (reference sequence). This receptor was identified in a woman aged 25 to 39 who had recovered from COVID-19. J is TRBJ1-4 and V is TRBV5-4; D unclear. Sequenced input: PBMCs or T cells enriched from blood (not recorded which). DNA of the CDR3: TGTGCCAGCAGCTTCGGGGAGGGTGAAAAACTGTTTTTT. Its translation is CASSFGEGEKLFF.